The rows below give T cell receptor beta chains drawn from one sample of a study of blood T cell repertoires in COVID-19. The table came from immunoSEQ multiplex PCR; TCRdb's copy has only in-frame clones and leaves some out. The sample consists of about 220,000 clones, 80% to 85% of them appearing once. Source material: peripheral blood. The receptors originated from a woman between 65 and 79 years old with COVID-19, enrolled during active disease. The CDR3 runs from the conserved cysteine through the conserved F or W. A D gene is named only where the DNA matches it firmly.

D gene: TRBD1
J gene: TRBJ1-6
V gene: TRBV30
CDR3 protein: CALHGTGGSERTSPLHF

D gene: -
J gene: TRBJ1-6
V gene: TRBV14
CDR3 protein: CASSLRTGINSPLHF

D gene: -
J gene: TRBJ2-5
V gene: TRBV28
CDR3 protein: CASSLFIQETQYF

D gene: -
J gene: TRBJ1-1
V gene: TRBV7-9
CDR3 protein: CASSLDAGDTEAFF

D gene: TRBD1
J gene: TRBJ2-2
V gene: TRBV11-3
CDR3 protein: CASSQRGLNTGELFF

D gene: TRBD1
J gene: TRBJ1-1
V gene: TRBV19
CDR3 protein: CASSIGQGREWGTEAFF

D gene: TRBD1
J gene: TRBJ2-5
V gene: TRBV11-1
CDR3 protein: CASSADRGETQYF

D gene: TRBD2
J gene: TRBJ2-1
V gene: TRBV24-1
CDR3 protein: CATSDFSAGSRNEQFF

D gene: -
J gene: TRBJ1-2
V gene: TRBV29-1
CDR3 protein: CSAGGWSQGYTF

D gene: TRBD1
J gene: TRBJ1-1
V gene: TRBV27
CDR3 protein: CASSRRTGINTEAFF

D gene: -
J gene: TRBJ2-2
V gene: TRBV6-5
CDR3 protein: CASSSGLNTGELFF

D gene: -
J gene: TRBJ1-4
V gene: TRBV6-5
CDR3 protein: CASSYALGQELFF

D gene: TRBD2
J gene: TRBJ2-1
V gene: TRBV7-8
CDR3 protein: CASSLGTSGSPRNEQFF